Included here is one T cell receptor beta chain sequence, with context. Antigen specificity is unknown. This entry belongs to a study of PD-1 blockade in classical Hodgkin lymphoma. Across the whole study: Administration of nivolumab to patients was at 3 mg/kg intravenously every 2 weeks.

Exposure to brentuximab vedotin varied, and each patient had relapsed following autologous stem cell transplantation. Best responses fell into complete response, partial response or progressive disease. Study-wide results and caveats: Those achieving complete response showed baseline diversity like newly diagnosed patients. The authors excluded patients who started nivolumab under 1 year after ASCT.

V shed 6 bases and J shed 5 bases, with 13 bases lying between them. The CDR3 consists of 13 residues. Germline CDR1 MNHEY, CDR2 SMNVEV (reference sequence). Repertoires were generated with immunoSEQ multiplex PCR, while TCRdb's copy carries only in-frame clones and drops some. The sample shows 55,000 to 65,000 clones, 80% to 90% of them seen only once. The chain links TRBV27 to TRBJ1-1; D call uncertain. Source: peripheral blood mononuclear cells (PBMCs), taken at baseline. The receptor was derived from a human donor with classical Hodgkin lymphoma. As DNA, the CDR3 is TGTGCCAGCAGGTCTAACTGGGTTACTGAAGCTTTCTTT. As protein: CASRSNWVTEAFF.